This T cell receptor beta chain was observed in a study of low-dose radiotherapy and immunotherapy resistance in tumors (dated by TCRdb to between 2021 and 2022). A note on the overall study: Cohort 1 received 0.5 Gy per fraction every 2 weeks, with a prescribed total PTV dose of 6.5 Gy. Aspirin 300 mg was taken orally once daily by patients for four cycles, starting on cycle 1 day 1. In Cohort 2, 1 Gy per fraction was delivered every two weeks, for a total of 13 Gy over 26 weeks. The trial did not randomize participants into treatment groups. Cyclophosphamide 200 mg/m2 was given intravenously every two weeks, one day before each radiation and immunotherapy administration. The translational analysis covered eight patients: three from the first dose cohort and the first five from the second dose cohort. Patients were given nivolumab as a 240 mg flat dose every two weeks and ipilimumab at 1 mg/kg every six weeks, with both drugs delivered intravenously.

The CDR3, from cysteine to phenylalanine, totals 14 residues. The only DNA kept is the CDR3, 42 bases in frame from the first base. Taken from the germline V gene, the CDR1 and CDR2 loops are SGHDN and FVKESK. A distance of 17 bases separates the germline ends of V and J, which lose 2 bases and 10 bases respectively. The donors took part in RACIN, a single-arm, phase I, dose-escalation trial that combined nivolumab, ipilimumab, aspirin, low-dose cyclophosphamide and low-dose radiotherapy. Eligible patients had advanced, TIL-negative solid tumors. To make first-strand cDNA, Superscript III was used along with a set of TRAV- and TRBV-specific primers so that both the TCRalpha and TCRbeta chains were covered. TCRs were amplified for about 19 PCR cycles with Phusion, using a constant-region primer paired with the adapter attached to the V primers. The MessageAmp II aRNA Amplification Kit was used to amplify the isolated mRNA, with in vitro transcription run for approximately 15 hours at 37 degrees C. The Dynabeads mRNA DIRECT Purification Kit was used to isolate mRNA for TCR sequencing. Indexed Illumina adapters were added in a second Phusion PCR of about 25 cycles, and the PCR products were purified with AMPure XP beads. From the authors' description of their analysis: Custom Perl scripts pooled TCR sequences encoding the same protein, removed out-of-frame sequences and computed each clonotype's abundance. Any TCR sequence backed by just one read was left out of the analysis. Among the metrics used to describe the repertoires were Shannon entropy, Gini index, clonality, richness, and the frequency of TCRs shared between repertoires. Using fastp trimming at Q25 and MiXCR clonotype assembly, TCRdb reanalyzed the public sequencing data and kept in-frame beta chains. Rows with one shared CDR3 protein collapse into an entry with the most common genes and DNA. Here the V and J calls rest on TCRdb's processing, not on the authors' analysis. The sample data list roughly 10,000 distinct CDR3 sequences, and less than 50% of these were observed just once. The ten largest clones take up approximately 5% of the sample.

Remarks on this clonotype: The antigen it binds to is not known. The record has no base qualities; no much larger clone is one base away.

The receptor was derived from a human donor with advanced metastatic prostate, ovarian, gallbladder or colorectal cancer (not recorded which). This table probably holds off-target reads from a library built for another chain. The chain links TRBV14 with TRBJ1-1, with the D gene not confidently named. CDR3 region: CASSQLGRIVVAFF. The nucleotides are TGTGCCAGCAGCCAACTTGGCAGGATCGTGGTAGCTTTCTTT.